Below, 5 T cell receptor beta chains from the same sample are listed, as sequenced in a study of monozygotic twins with inflammatory bowel disease. One entry per CDR3 protein, without DNA, is what TCRdb gives after re-calling the 5' RACE reads. Its table records a few hundred thousand distinct CDR3 sequences. Source material: blood. The source of these receptors is a human donor with ulcerative colitis or Crohn's disease, or a healthy co-twin of an affected twin (not recorded which).

This chain connects TRBV23-1 to TRBJ1-2. TRBV23-1 is marked as an open reading frame, function uncertain. This CDR3 spans 15 amino acids. This chain's CDR3 is CASSQSKKFRGGYTF.

The gene calls are TRBV5-1 and TRBJ2-1. CDR3 length equals 14 residues. The V gene's germline CDR1 is SGHRS and CDR2 YFSETQ. The CDR3 loop reads CASSLMSSYNEQFF.

The chain has TRBV5-4 and TRBJ2-6; TCRdb designates TRBD1, a call that cannot be tested without DNA. This CDR3 is 15 amino acids long. Germline CDR1 and CDR2: SGHNT and YYREEE (reference sequence). The chain's CDR3 is CASSSGQGLANVLTF.

This chain joins TRBV5-4 and TRBJ2-1. Germline V gene data show CDR1 as SGHNT and CDR2 as YYREEE (reference sequence). The CDR3 sequence is 13 residues long. The CDR3 sequence is CASQTGSYNEQFF.

The chain links TRBV6-2 or TRBV6-3 to TRBJ2-6. This CDR3 has 12 residues. Germline values: CDR1 MNHEY, CDR2 SVGEGT. Here the CDR3 reads CASSPRANVLTF.